The source of this TCR beta chain is a study of graft-versus-host responses after intestinal transplantation. As for the study in general: Transplantation in recipients was multivisceral, liver-intestinal, or isolated intestinal. Study-wide points: Detection of GvH clones occurred in recipient marrow, and some had their first appearance in ileum or blood.

Investigators plated some 200,000 CFSE-labeled responder cells together with some 200,000 irradiated stimulator cells labeled with violet dye. Sorting after the reaction isolated proliferating CFSE-low CD3+CD4+ and CD3+CD8+ responders. CDR1 is LGHNA, CDR2 YNFKEQ, per germline. The CDR3 consists of 18 residues. Losses at the gene ends were 5 bases for V and 3 bases for J; bases not matched to a gene: 14. Measured with immunoSEQ multiplex PCR; TCRdb has only the in-frame clones, and not every one. Here the sample spans 10,000 or so clones, 35% to 40% being singletons. By share, this clone ranks as medium-sized.

This chain links TRBV4-2 with TRBJ2-7; 12 nucleotides align to TRBD1. The material sequenced was alloreactive CD8+ T cells from a mixed lymphocyte reaction culture, taken before intestinal transplant. Noted subset: CFSE-low proliferating T cells sorted from approximately 6-day pre-transplant mixed lymphocyte reaction (GvH or HvG direction). The source is a human patient who received an intestinal transplant. The CDR3 here is CASSAYLVGTGGFYEQYF. The CDR3 DNA reads TGTGCCAGCAGCGCCTATCTTGTCGGGACAGGGGGCTTCTACGAGCAGTACTTC.